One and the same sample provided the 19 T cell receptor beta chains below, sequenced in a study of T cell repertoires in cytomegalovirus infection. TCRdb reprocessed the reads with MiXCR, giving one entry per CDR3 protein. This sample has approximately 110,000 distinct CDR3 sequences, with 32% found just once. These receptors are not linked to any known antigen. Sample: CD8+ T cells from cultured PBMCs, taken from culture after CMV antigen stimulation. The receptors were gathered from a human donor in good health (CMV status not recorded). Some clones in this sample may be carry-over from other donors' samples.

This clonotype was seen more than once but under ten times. DNA of the CDR3: TGTGCCAGCAGCTTAGCCCCGACAGGGGCGAGCACAGATACGCAGTATTTT. It translates to CASSLAPTGASTDTQYF. The chain combines TRBV7-2 with TRBJ2-3; 8 nucleotides agree with TRBD1. Germline lookup yields CDR1 SGHTA and CDR2 FQGNSA. With 0 bases clipped from V and 0 bases from J, the junction kept 5 bases outside the gene matches. The CDR3 totals 17 residues.

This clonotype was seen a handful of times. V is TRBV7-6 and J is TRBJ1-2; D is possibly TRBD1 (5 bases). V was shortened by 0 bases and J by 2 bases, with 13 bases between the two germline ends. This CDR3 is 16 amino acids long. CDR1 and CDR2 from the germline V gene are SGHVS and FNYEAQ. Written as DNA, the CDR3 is TGTGCCAGCAGCTTAGCCGGGGTCCAGGGAAACTATGGCTACACCTTC. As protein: CASSLAGVQGNYGYTF.

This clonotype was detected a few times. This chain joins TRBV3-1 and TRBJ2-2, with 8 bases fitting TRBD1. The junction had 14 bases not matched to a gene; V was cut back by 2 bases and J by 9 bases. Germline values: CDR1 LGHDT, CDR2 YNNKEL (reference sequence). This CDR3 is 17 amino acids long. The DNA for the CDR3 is TGTGCCAGCAGCCAACAACAAGACAGGACAGGGCCCCGGGAGCTGTTTTTT. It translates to CASSQQQDRTGPRELFF.

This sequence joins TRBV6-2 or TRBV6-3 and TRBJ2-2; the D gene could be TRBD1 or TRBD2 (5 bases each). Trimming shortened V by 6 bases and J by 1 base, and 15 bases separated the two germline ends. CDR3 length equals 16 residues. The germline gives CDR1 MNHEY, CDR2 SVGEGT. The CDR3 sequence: CASSHEGSVNTGELFF. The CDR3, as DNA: TGTGCCAGCAGCCACGAGGGGTCGGTGAACACCGGGGAGCTGTTTTTT.

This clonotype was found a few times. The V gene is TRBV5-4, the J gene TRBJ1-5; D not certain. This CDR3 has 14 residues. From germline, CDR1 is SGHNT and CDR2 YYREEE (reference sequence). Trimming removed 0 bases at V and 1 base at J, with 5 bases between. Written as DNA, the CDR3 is TGTGCCAGCAGCTTGGACCAGAGCAATCAGCCCCAGCATTTT. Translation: CASSLDQSNQPQHF.

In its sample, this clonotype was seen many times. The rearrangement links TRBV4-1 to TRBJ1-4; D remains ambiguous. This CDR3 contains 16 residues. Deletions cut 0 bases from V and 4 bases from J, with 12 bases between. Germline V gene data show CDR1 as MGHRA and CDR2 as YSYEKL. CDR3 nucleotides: TGCGCCAGCAGCCAAGACCTCAGTGTCCTTAATGAAAAACTGTTTTTT. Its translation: CASSQDLSVLNEKLFF.

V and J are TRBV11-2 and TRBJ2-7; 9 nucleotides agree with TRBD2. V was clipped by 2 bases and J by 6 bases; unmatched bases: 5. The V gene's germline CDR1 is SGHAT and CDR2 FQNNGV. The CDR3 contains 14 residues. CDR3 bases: TGTGCCAGCAGCTTACAGCGGGGGGAACTCGAGCAGTACTTC. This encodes CASSLQRGELEQYF.

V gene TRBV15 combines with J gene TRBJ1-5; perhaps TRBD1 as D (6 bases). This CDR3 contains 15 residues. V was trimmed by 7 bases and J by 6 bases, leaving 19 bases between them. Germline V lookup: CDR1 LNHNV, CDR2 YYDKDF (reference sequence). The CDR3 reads CATTNGPGASQPQHF. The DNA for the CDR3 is TGTGCCACCACTAACGGGCCGGGGGCAAGTCAGCCCCAGCATTTT.

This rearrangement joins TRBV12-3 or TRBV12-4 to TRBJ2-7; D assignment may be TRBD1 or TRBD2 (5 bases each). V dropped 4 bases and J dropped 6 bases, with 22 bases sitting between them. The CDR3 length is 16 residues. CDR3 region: CASSSSFGGGEIEQYF. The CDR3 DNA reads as TGTGCCAGCAGTTCCTCATTTGGGGGTGGGGAGATCGAGCAGTACTTC.

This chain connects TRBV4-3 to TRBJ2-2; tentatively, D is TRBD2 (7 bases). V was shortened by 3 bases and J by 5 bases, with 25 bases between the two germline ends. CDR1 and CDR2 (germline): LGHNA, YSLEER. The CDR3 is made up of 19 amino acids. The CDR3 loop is CASSQETVGGGRRTGELFF. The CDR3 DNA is TGCGCCAGCAGCCAGGAAACGGTTGGGGGGGGCAGAAGAACCGGGGAGCTGTTTTTT.

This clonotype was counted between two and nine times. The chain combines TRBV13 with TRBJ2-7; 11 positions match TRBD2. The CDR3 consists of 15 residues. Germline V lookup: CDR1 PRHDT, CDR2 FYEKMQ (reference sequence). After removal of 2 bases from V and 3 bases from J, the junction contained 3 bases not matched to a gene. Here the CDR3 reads CASSLLAGGRYEQYF. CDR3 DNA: TGTGCCAGCAGCTTACTAGCGGGGGGCCGCTACGAGCAGTACTTC.

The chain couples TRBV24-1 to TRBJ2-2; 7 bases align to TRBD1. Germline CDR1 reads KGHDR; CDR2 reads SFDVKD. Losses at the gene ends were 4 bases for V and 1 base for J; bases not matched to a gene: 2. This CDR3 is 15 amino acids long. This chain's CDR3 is CATSDHRGNTGELFF. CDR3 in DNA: TGTGCCACCAGTGACCACAGGGGGAACACCGGGGAGCTGTTTTTT.

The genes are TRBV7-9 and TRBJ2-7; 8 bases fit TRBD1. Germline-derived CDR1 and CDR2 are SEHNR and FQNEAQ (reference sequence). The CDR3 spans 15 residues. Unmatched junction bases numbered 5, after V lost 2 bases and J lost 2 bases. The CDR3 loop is CASSLPRTGTYEQYF. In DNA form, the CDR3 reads TGTGCCAGCAGCTTACCACGGACAGGGACCTACGAGCAGTACTTC.

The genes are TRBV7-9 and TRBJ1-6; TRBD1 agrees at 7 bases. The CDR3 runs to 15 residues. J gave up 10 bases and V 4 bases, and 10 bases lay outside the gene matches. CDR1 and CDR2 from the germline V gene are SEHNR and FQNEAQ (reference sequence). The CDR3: CASSSNRGGVSPLHF. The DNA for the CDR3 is TGTGCCAGCAGCTCAAACAGGGGCGGGGTCTCACCCCTCCACTTT.

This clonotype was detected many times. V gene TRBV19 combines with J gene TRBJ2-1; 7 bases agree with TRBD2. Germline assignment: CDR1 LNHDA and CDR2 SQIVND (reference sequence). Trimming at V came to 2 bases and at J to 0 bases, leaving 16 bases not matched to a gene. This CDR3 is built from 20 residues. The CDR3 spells CASSILDMGRRGTSYNEQFF. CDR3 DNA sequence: TGTGCCAGTAGTATATTGGATATGGGGCGGCGGGGGACCTCCTACAATGAGCAGTTCTTC.

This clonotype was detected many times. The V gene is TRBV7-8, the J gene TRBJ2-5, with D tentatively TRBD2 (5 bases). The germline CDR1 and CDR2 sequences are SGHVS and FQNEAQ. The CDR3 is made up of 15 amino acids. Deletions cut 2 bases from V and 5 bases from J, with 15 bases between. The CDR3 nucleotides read TGTGCCAGCAGCTTAATCGCAGTGACTACGGAGACCCAGTACTTC. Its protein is CASSLIAVTTETQYF.

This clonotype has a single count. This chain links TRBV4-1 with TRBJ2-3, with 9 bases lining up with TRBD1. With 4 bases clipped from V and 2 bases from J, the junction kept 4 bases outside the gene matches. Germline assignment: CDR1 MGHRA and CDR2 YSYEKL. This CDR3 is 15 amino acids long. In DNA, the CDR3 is TGCGCCAGCAGCCTCCGGGACAGGGACACAGATACGCAGTATTTT. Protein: CASSLRDRDTDTQYF.

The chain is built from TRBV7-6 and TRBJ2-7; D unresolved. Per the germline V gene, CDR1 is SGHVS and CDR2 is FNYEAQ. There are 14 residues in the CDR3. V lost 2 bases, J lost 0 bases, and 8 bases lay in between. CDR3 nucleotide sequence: TGTGCCAGCAGCTTAAGGAGCAGCTCCTACGAGCAGTACTTC. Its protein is CASSLRSSSYEQYF.

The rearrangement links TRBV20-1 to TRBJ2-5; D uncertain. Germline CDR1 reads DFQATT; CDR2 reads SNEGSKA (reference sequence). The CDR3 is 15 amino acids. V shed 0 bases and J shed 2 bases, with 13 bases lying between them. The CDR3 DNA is TGCAGTGCTAGAGAGTCCAGATCCTCACAAGAGACCCAGTACTTC. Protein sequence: CSARESRSSQETQYF.